This T cell receptor beta chain stems from a study of shared clonotypes between healthy human individuals. V was pared by 7 bases and J by 3 bases, with 7 bases of the junction left unmatched. This CDR3 has 14 residues. CDR1 is WSHSY and CDR2 is SAAADI in the germline V gene. Replicate PCRs for sorted subsets used approximately 190 ng DNA; this equaled 30,000 to 35,000 T cell genomes. Clones were sequenced by immunoSEQ multiplex PCR, and TCRdb holds only the in-frame ones, with some missing. Of millions of clones listed, over 85% are singletons. This chain joins TRBV10-2 and TRBJ2-3; 7 bases line up with TRBD2. What was sequenced was naive CD4+ T cells sorted from blood. Subset defined: CD45RA+ positively selected. The sequence derives from a man aged 18-30 years in good health. The CDR3 DNA sequence: TGCGCCAGCATGCCGCCCGGGGGGACAGATACGCAGTATTTT. This codes for CASMPPGGTDTQYF.